The 17 T cell receptor beta chains below were found in one sample sequenced in a study of blood T cell repertoires in COVID-19. TCRdb keeps only in-frame clones here, not all; method: immunoSEQ multiplex PCR. The table lists approximately 170,000 clones, about 81% of them singletons. The source material was peripheral blood. The receptors originated from a human donor in a cohort sampled during active COVID-19.

V gene TRBV29-1 combines with J gene TRBJ2-2; 8 bases line up with TRBD1. CDR1 is SQVTM, CDR2 ANQGSEA, per germline. With V trimmed by 5 bases and J by 4 bases, 6 bases remained unmatched. The CDR3 runs 14 residues. Here the CDR3 reads CSVMTGVSTGELFF. The DNA for the CDR3 is TGCAGCGTTATGACAGGGGTGAGCACCGGGGAGCTGTTTTTT.

This clone was counted a single time. V and J are TRBV9 and TRBJ2-2; 9 bases fit TRBD2. The CDR3 has 16 residues. After removal of 4 bases from V and 6 bases from J, the junction contained 10 bases not matched to a gene. Germline CDR1 reads SGDLS; CDR2 reads YYNGEE. CDR3 coding DNA: TGTGCCAGCAGCAAAGGACTAGCGATTAGGGCCGGGGAGCTGTTTTTT. Translation gives CASSKGLAIRAGELFF.

In its sample, this clone was seen once. The V and J genes are TRBV7-9 and TRBJ2-1; 11 bases agree with TRBD2. The CDR3 loop spans 18 amino acids. J was trimmed by 4 bases and V by 5 bases; bases with no gene match: 13. Germline V gene sequence: CDR1 SEHNR, CDR2 FQNEAQ (reference sequence). The CDR3 DNA reads as TGTGCCAGCAGCCCCCTTCCCGGGACTAGCGGATTTTACAATGAGCAGTTCTTC. It translates to CASSPLPGTSGFYNEQFF.

The V gene is TRBV5-5, the J gene TRBJ2-7, with TRBD1 identical over 7 bases. Germline assignment: CDR1 SGHKS and CDR2 YYEKEE (reference sequence). J lost 2 bases, V lost 2 bases, and 4 bases had no gene match. CDR3 length equals 14 residues. The CDR3 sequence: CASSFQGVPYEQYF. The CDR3 region has the DNA TGTGCCAGCAGCTTCCAGGGGGTACCCTACGAGCAGTACTTC. Together with reference TRBV5-5 and TRBJ2-7, the CDR3 gives the full variable domain: DAGVTQSPTHLIKTRGQQVTLRCSPISGHKSVSWYQQVLGQGPQFIFQYYEKEERGRGNFPDRFSARQFPNYSSELNVNALLLGDSALYLCASSFQGVPYEQYFGPGTRLTVT.

V and J are TRBV9 and TRBJ1-2, with 9 nucleotides matching TRBD1. The CDR3 totals 13 residues. The germline CDR1 and CDR2 sequences are SGDLS and YYNGEE. Trimming took 3 bases from V and 7 from J; bases not matched to a gene: 4. This chain's CDR3 is CASSDTGGSGYTF. DNA for the CDR3: TGTGCCAGCAGCGATACAGGGGGCTCTGGCTACACCTTC.

A note on this clone: Other DNA sequences in the sample encode the same CDR3. This chain joins TRBV9 and TRBJ2-2, with D perhaps TRBD2 (6 bases). Trimming removed 0 bases at V and 2 bases at J, with 8 bases between. The CDR3 extends over 15 amino acids. Germline CDR1 reads SGDLS; CDR2 reads YYNGEE. Here the CDR3 reads CASSVGGVNTGELFF. CDR3 DNA sequence: TGTGCCAGCAGCGTAGGGGGGGTAAACACCGGGGAGCTGTTTTTT.

The rearrangement uses TRBV19 and TRBJ2-7; TRBD2 matches at 13 bases. Trimming at V came to 5 bases and at J to 4 bases, leaving 8 bases not matched to a gene. The CDR3 extends over 16 amino acids. The germline CDR1 and CDR2 sequences are LNHDA and SQIVND (reference sequence). The CDR3 region is CASSGAGTSGVYEQYF. The CDR3 nucleotides are TGTGCCAGTAGTGGGGCCGGGACTAGCGGGGTATACGAGCAGTACTTC.

The rearrangement uses TRBV4-3 and TRBJ1-2; D gene unclear. Between the trimmed V and J ends, which lost 1 base and 10 bases, there was a span of 13 bases. CDR3 length: 13 amino acids. In germline, CDR1 is LGHNA, CDR2 YSLEER. CDR3 nucleotides: TGCGCCAGCAGCCAAGGACCGGAGGCGGTCTACACCTTC. It specifies CASSQGPEAVYTF.

V is TRBV3-1 (or the pseudogene TRBV3-2) and J is TRBJ2-1; D is ambiguous. Germline values: CDR1 LGHDT, CDR2 YNNKEL (reference sequence). This CDR3 region has 13 residues. V lost 3 bases, J lost 5 bases, and 8 bases lay in between. The CDR3 nucleotides are TGTGCCAGCAGCCATACACAGAACAATGAGCAGTTCTTC. Protein product: CASSHTQNNEQFF.

The J gene is TRBJ2-7, the V gene TRBV6-5, with a weak D call TRBD1 (5 bases). From germline, CDR1 is MNHEY and CDR2 SVGAGI. V was cut by 0 bases and J by 6 bases, with 12 bases left in between. CDR3 size: 14 residues. The DNA for the CDR3 is TGTGCCAGCAGTTACTCGGGCCAGGGATTCGAGCAGTACTTC. It codes for CASSYSGQGFEQYF.

The V call is TRBV6-4, the J call TRBJ1-1; 7 bases agree with TRBD1. This CDR3 region has 14 residues. Per the germline V gene, CDR1 is MRHNA and CDR2 is SNTAGT. V shed 6 bases and J 1 base; nucleotides not matched to a gene: 5. The CDR3 DNA follows: TGTGCCAGCAGGGATGACAGGGAGAACACTGAAGCTTTCTTT. Encoded protein: CASRDDRENTEAFF.

The CDR3 DNA sequence: TGCGCCAGCGTTATAGCGGGGGCCAACACAGATACGCAGTATTTT. It is translated as CASVIAGANTDTQYF. The genes are TRBV10-2 and TRBJ2-3; 9 bases agree with TRBD2. Germline CDR1 reads WSHSY; CDR2 reads SAAADI. The CDR3 runs to 15 residues. V shed 8 bases and J 2 bases; nucleotides not matched to a gene: 8.

J is TRBJ2-4 and V is TRBV6-1; weak D call: TRBD1 (6 bases). The CDR3 contains 14 residues. The germline V gene has CDR1 MNHNS and CDR2 SASEGT. V was trimmed by 5 bases and J by 8 bases, leaving 16 bases between them. DNA of the CDR3: TGTGCCAGCAGTCCAGGGGTTTTTTCCGACATTCAGTACTTC. This gives the protein CASSPGVFSDIQYF.

This chain joins TRBV7-2 and TRBJ2-1, with TRBD2 matching 8 bases. The length of the CDR3 is 16 residues. J lost 4 bases, V lost 3 bases, and 8 bases had no gene match. The V gene's germline CDR1 is SGHTA and CDR2 FQGNSA. The CDR3 spells CASSFSGTSTYNEQFF. CDR3 bases: TGTGCCAGCAGCTTTTCTGGGACTAGTACGTACAATGAGCAGTTCTTC.

This clone was recorded a few times. The V call is TRBV7-9, the J call TRBJ1-5, with D maybe TRBD1 (6 bases). Trimming removed 3 bases from V and 2 bases from J, with 8 bases in between. Germline CDR1 and CDR2: SEHNR and FQNEAQ (reference sequence). The CDR3 length is 14 residues. Here the CDR3 DNA reads TGTGCCAGCAGCTTCTCAGGGGGCAATCAGCCCCAGCATTTT. The encoded protein is CASSFSGGNQPQHF.

The V call is TRBV18, the J call TRBJ1-4; maybe TRBD1 (5 bases). Trimming removed 6 bases from V and 6 bases from J, with 11 bases in between. Germline-derived CDR1 and CDR2 are KGHSH and LQKENI. The CDR3 is made up of 13 amino acids. In nucleotides, the CDR3 is TGTGCCAGCTCCGAAGACAGTTATGAAAAACTGTTTTTT. It specifies CASSEDSYEKLFF.

The V gene is TRBV3-1 (or the pseudogene TRBV3-2), the J gene TRBJ1-1, with D perhaps TRBD1 (5 bases). The CDR3 length is 12 residues. Looked up from germline, CDR1 is LGHDT and CDR2 is YNNKEL (reference sequence). V was trimmed by 3 bases and J by 11 bases, leaving 13 bases between them. The CDR3 bases are TGTGCCAGCAGCCAGACGGGCGGGGCGGCTTTCTTT. It yields the protein CASSQTGGAAFF.